This T cell receptor beta chain was found in a study of cytomegalovirus exposure and HLA in healthy donors. Overall study results and limits: Whilst most TCR sequences proved rare, a subset of public TCRs occurred across many donors.

The CDR3 has 18 residues. Trimming took off 5 bases at V and 0 bases at J, with 23 bases between the two ends. Per the germline V gene, CDR1 is SGHVS and CDR2 is FQNEAQ. Of note for this clone: Its antigen is currently unknown.

Both 60 Vbeta primers and 13 Jbeta primers went into the PCR. Produced via immunoSEQ multiplex PCR; TCRdb's table is partial and in-frame only. The sample carries about 200,000 clones, 75% to 85% recorded once. Sequences were obtained from PBMCs. This chain links TRBV7-8 with TRBJ2-7; D perhaps matches TRBD2 (5 bases). The sequence was obtained from a girl between 10 and 17 years old in good health and CMV-seronegative. The CDR3 DNA reads as TGTGCCAGCAGCCACGAAATGGGGAAAGAGGGATTCTCCTACGAGCAGTACTTC. Amino acids: CASSHEMGKEGFSYEQYF.